This T cell receptor beta chain was captured by sequencing in a study of blood T cell repertoires in COVID-19. Background on the study: Sites in the United States, Italy and Spain provided acute and convalescent COVID-19 samples. Sample material is recorded as cDNA or gDNA derived from T cells, B-cell-depleted T cells, or PBMCs.

The protocol was immunoSEQ multiplex PCR, while the TCRdb copy is restricted to in-frame clones and leaves out a portion. The sample has 250,000 or so clones, over 90% seen once. The CDR3 sequence is 16 residues long. The V and J ends lost 6 bases and 1 base, in that order; junction bases with no gene match: 10. Germline V CDR1 and CDR2: SGHAT, FQNNGV. The gene calls are TRBV11-2 and TRBJ2-5; 8 bases agree with TRBD1. Sequencing was performed on peripheral blood. This sequence was found in a young man with COVID-19, enrolled during active disease. This CDR3 is CASRPGQGSAQETQYF. CDR3 DNA: TGTGCCAGCAGGCCCGGACAGGGCAGTGCCCAAGAGACCCAGTACTTC.